The 12 T cell receptor beta chains listed next were all sequenced from one sample in a study of blood T cell repertoires in COVID-19. Sequencing was performed with immunoSEQ multiplex PCR; in TCRdb, only in-frame clones are kept and a portion is missing. The sample contains just under 45,000 clones, 84% of which appear only once. Material: peripheral blood. Receptors originate from a human donor in a cohort sampled during active COVID-19.

The genes are TRBV27 and TRBJ1-2; TRBD1 agrees at 9 bases. This CDR3 is 14 amino acids long. J lost 4 bases, V lost 5 bases, and 5 bases had no gene match. CDR1 is MNHEY, CDR2 SMNVEV, per germline (reference sequence). The CDR3 DNA reads as TGTGCCAGCAGTGTGACAGGGGGTGTCTATGGCTACACCTTC. Its protein is CASSVTGGVYGYTF.

In this sample, this clone turned up many times. The chain has TRBV19 and TRBJ1-3; 7 positions agree with TRBD1. Germline trimming cut 6 bases from V and 0 bases from J; bases unmatched to any gene: 2. CDR1 LNHDA and CDR2 SQIVND come from the germline V gene (reference sequence). CDR3 length: 14 residues. The DNA of the CDR3 is TGTGCCAGTAGGGGACAGAACTCTGGAAACACCATATATTTT. It encodes CASRGQNSGNTIYF. Filled out from reference TRBV19 and TRBJ1-3, the complete variable domain reads DGGITQSPKYLFRKEGQNVTLSCEQNLNHDAMYWYRQDPGQGLRLIYYSQIVNDFQKGDIAEGYSVSREKKESFPLTVTSAQKNPTAFYLCASRGQNSGNTIYFGEGSWLTVV.

This sequence joins TRBV18 and TRBJ2-1; 7 bases map to TRBD2. With V trimmed by 3 bases and J by 5 bases, 10 bases remained unmatched. The CDR3 extends over 16 amino acids. Looked up from germline, CDR1 is KGHSH and CDR2 is LQKENI. Written as DNA, the CDR3 is TGTGCCAGCTCACCCTTCACTAGCGCCCTAGACAATGAGCAGTTCTTC. This encodes CASSPFTSALDNEQFF. The full variable domain, in which reference TRBV18 and TRBJ2-1 provide the parts outside the CDR3, is NAGVMQNPRHLVRRRGQEARLRCSPMKGHSHVYWYRQLPEEGLKFMVYLQKENIIDESGMPKERFSAEFPKEGPSILRIQQVVRGDSAAYFCASSPFTSALDNEQFFGPGTRLTVL.

DNA of the CDR3: TGTGCCAGCAGTGATAATTGGCCCTACGAGCAGTACTTC. It codes for CASSDNWPYEQYF. This rearrangement joins TRBV2 to TRBJ2-7; unclear D gene. Looked up from germline, CDR1 is SNHLY and CDR2 is FYNNEI. V was cut by 3 bases and J by 2 bases, with 8 bases left in between. The CDR3 has 13 residues.

The chain uses TRBV7-9 and TRBJ1-2, with D perhaps TRBD1 (5 bases). Trimming pared 3 bases from V and 8 bases from J, leaving 19 bases between. In germline, CDR1 is SEHNR, CDR2 FQNEAQ (reference sequence). The CDR3 totals 15 residues. CDR3 protein: CASSLRDSAPEGYTF. CDR3 coding DNA: TGTGCCAGCAGCTTGAGAGACAGTGCACCGGAAGGCTACACCTTC.

The genes are TRBV3-1 (or the pseudogene TRBV3-2) and TRBJ1-5, with D possibly TRBD1 on 6 matching bases. Trimming removed 1 base at V and 7 bases at J, with 11 bases between. The CDR3 totals 14 residues. From germline, CDR1 is LGHDT and CDR2 YNNKEL (reference sequence). CDR3 bases: TGTGCCAGCAGCCAAGGGACAGATGACCAGCCCCAGCATTTT. Its protein is CASSQGTDDQPQHF.

This sequence joins TRBV5-1 and TRBJ2-3, with TRBD2 identical over 11 bases. From germline, CDR1 is SGHRS and CDR2 YFSETQ. V lost 0 bases and J lost 2; bases outside the gene matches: 5. CDR3 length equals 17 residues. CDR3 residues: CASSLEVSGGATDTQYF. The CDR3 region has the DNA TGCGCCAGCAGCTTGGAGGTTAGCGGGGGGGCCACAGATACGCAGTATTTT.

V and J are TRBV27 and TRBJ2-1; D is perhaps TRBD1 (5 bases). V was trimmed by 2 bases and J by 3 bases, leaving 11 bases between them. This CDR3 has 15 residues. In germline, CDR1 is MNHEY, CDR2 SMNVEV (reference sequence). The CDR3: CASSLIWGSYNEQFF. The CDR3 bases are TGTGCCAGCAGTTTAATCTGGGGCAGCTACAATGAGCAGTTCTTC.

CDR3 residues: CASSSLGITDTQYF. For the CDR3, the DNA is TGTGCCAGCAGCTCCCTCGGGATCACAGATACGCAGTATTTT. This chain connects TRBV7-9 to TRBJ2-3, with TRBD2 as a possible D gene (5 bases). CDR3 length equals 14 residues. From germline, CDR1 is SEHNR and CDR2 FQNEAQ (reference sequence). The V end lost 4 bases, the J end lost 2 bases, and 10 bases lay between the germline ends.

The CDR3 sequence: CASSAGLAGGGEQFF. CDR3 sequence (DNA): TGTGCCAGCAGCGCCGGACTAGCGGGGGGCGGTGAGCAGTTCTTC. The chain combines TRBV9 with TRBJ2-1; TRBD2 matches 14 bases. From germline, CDR1 is SGDLS and CDR2 YYNGEE. The CDR3 is 15 residues long. Germline trimming cut 3 bases from V and 9 bases from J; bases unmatched to any gene: 5.

The V gene is TRBV6-2 or TRBV6-3, the J gene TRBJ2-3, with 8 bases aligning to TRBD2. CDR3 length: 16 residues. V gave up 2 bases and J gave up 4 bases; unmatched junction bases: 8. Germline CDR1 is MNHEY and CDR2 is SVGEGT. CDR3 in amino acids: CASSYGSGGGADTQYF. Written as DNA, the CDR3 is TGTGCCAGCAGTTACGGAAGCGGGGGAGGCGCAGATACGCAGTATTTT.

The J gene is TRBJ1-6, the V gene TRBV19, with D perhaps TRBD1 (6 bases). Per germline, CDR1 LNHDA and CDR2 SQIVND (reference sequence). This CDR3 has 16 amino acids. The germline V and J ends were trimmed by 6 bases and 6 bases, with 18 bases remaining between them. The CDR3 DNA follows: TGTGCCAGTAGAAGAGCCTTCGGGACAAGTAATTCACCCCTCCACTTT. As protein: CASRRAFGTSNSPLHF. Together with reference TRBV19 and TRBJ1-6, the CDR3 gives the full variable domain: DGGITQSPKYLFRKEGQNVTLSCEQNLNHDAMYWYRQDPGQGLRLIYYSQIVNDFQKGDIAEGYSVSREKKESFPLTVTSAQKNPTAFYLCASRRAFGTSNSPLHFGNGTRLTVT.